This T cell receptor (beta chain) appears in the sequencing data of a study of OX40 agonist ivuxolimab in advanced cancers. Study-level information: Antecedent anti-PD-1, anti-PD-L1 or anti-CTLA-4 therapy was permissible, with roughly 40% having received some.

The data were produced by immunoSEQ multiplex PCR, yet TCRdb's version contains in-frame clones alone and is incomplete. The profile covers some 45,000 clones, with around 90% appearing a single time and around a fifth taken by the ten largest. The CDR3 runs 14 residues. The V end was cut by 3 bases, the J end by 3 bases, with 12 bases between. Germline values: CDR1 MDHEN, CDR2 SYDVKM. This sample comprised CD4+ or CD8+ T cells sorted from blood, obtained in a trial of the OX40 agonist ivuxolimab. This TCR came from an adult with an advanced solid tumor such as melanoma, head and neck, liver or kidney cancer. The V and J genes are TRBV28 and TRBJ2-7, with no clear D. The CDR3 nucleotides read TGTGCCAGCAGTTTCGCCCAGAGATTCTACGAGCAGTACTTC. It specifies CASSFAQRFYEQYF. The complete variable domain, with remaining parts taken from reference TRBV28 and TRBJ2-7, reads DVKVTQSSRYLVKRTGEKVFLECVQDMDHENMFWYRQDPGLGLRLIYFSYDVKMKEKGDIPEGYSVSREKKERFSLILESASTNQTSMYLCASSFAQRFYEQYFGPGTRLTVT.